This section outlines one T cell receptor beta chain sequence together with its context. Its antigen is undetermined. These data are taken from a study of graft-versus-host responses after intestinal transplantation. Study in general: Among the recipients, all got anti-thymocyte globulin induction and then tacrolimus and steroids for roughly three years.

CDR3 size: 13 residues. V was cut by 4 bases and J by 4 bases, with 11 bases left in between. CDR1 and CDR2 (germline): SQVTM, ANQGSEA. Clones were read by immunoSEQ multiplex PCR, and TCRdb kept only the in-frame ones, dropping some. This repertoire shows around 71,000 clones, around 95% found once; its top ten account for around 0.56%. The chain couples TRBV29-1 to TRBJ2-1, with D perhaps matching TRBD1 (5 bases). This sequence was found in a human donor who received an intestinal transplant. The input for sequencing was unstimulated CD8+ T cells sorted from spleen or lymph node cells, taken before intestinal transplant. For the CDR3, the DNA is TGCAGCGTTGCAGGGCTAAGGTACAATGAGCAGTTCTTC. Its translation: CSVAGLRYNEQFF.